Listed here are 32 T cell receptor beta chains from one sample, sequenced in a study of blood T cell repertoires in COVID-19. Assay used: immunoSEQ multiplex PCR; TCRdb lists only in-frame clones, some missing. The sample shows about 200,000 clones, less than 90% of them seen only once. What was sequenced was peripheral blood. These receptors came from a man aged 35-49 years with acute or convalescent COVID-19.

This clone has a handful of counts. The CDR3 region is CASSARQPGVEQYF. The CDR3 coding sequence is TGTGCCAGCAGCGCCAGACAGCCGGGAGTCGAGCAGTACTTC. The J gene is TRBJ2-7, the V gene TRBV5-6; a possible D gene is TRBD2 (6 bases). The CDR3 length is 14 residues. The ends were cut back, 4 bases at V and 6 bases at J, with 17 bases in the middle. Germline V lookup: CDR1 SGHDT, CDR2 YYEEEE.

This clone has just one count. This rearrangement joins TRBV7-9 to TRBJ2-2; 8 nucleotides match TRBD2. The CDR3 covers 18 residues. Germline V gene lookup returns CDR1 SEHNR and CDR2 FQNEAQ (reference sequence). Losses at the gene ends were 5 bases for V and 2 bases for J; bases not matched to a gene: 13. The DNA of the CDR3 is TGTGCCAGCAGCCCTGAGCGGAGGCTAGCGGGTAACACCGGGGAGCTGTTTTTT. This translates into CASSPERRLAGNTGELFF.

The rearrangement joins TRBV5-1 to TRBJ1-1; possibly TRBD1 for D (5 bases). The CDR3 extends over 13 amino acids. The V gene lost 7 bases and the J gene lost 5 bases, with 15 bases spanning the gap. Looked up from germline, CDR1 is SGHRS and CDR2 is YFSETQ. In DNA form, the CDR3 reads TGCGCCAGCGCTGGGGCCCATGGGACTGAAGCTTTCTTT. It is translated as CASAGAHGTEAFF.

This rearrangement joins TRBV6-5 to TRBJ1-2, with TRBD1 matching over 7 bases. The CDR3 length is 16 residues. Looked up from germline, CDR1 is MNHEY and CDR2 is SVGAGI. The junction had 10 bases not matched to a gene; V was cut back by 2 bases and J by 4 bases. The DNA of the CDR3 is TGTGCCAGCAGTTACGGAGGGGGCGTGGGCCCCTATGGCTACACCTTC. The encoded protein is CASSYGGGVGPYGYTF.

This clone was found once. The CDR3 nucleotides read TGTGCCAGCAGTTTATTCGGGGGGGCGAGAAATACGCAGTATTTT. It encodes CASSLFGGARNTQYF. The V call is TRBV27, the J call TRBJ2-3; 8 nucleotides align to TRBD2. CDR3 length: 15 residues. Germline lookup yields CDR1 MNHEY and CDR2 SMNVEV (reference sequence). V shed 1 base, J shed 7 bases, and the junction held 7 bases outside the gene matches.

J is TRBJ1-1 and V is TRBV19, with D perhaps TRBD1 (6 bases). V was pared by 0 bases and J by 4 bases, with 9 bases between. This CDR3 is built from 14 residues. Germline lookup yields CDR1 LNHDA and CDR2 SQIVND (reference sequence). CDR3 sequence: CASSIDGGVTEAFF. DNA for the CDR3: TGTGCCAGTAGTATAGATGGGGGCGTCACTGAAGCTTTCTTT. Together with reference TRBV19 and TRBJ1-1, the CDR3 gives the full variable domain: DGGITQSPKYLFRKEGQNVTLSCEQNLNHDAMYWYRQDPGQGLRLIYYSQIVNDFQKGDIAEGYSVSREKKESFPLTVTSAQKNPTAFYLCASSIDGGVTEAFFGQGTRLTVV.

V usage is TRBV15 and J usage is TRBJ1-2; 7 nucleotides agree with TRBD1. Germline V gives CDR1 LNHNV, CDR2 YYDKDF (reference sequence). After removal of 1 base from V and 4 bases from J, the junction contained 3 bases not matched to a gene. The CDR3 consists of 14 residues. CDR3 sequence: CATSRVGDSYGYTF. The CDR3 DNA follows: TGTGCCACCAGCAGAGTAGGGGACAGCTATGGCTACACCTTC.

The gene calls are TRBV5-4 and TRBJ1-3, with no clear D. With 4 bases removed from V and 4 bases from J, the gap between germline ends came to 15 bases. Germline lookup yields CDR1 SGHNT and CDR2 YYREEE (reference sequence). The CDR3 has 15 amino acids. The CDR3 DNA is TGTGCCAGCAGCCCGGACTCAATCGAGGGAAACACCATATATTTT. It codes for CASSPDSIEGNTIYF.

The rearrangement uses TRBV5-1 and TRBJ1-1, with a weak D call TRBD1 (5 bases). The V gene lost 0 bases and the J gene lost 4 bases, with 13 bases spanning the gap. Germline V gene sequence: CDR1 SGHRS, CDR2 YFSETQ. The CDR3 spans 15 residues. The CDR3 nucleotides are TGCGCCAGCAGCTTGGGGGTCAGGGAGGGCACTGAAGCTTTCTTT. Amino acids: CASSLGVREGTEAFF.

The chain joins TRBV11-3 to TRBJ2-3; D perhaps matches TRBD1 (6 bases). The V and J ends lost 5 bases and 0 bases respectively, with 12 bases between them. The germline CDR1 and CDR2 sequences are SGHNT and YENEEA. This CDR3 comprises 15 residues. CDR3 sequence (DNA): TGTGCCAGCAGCAACACTAGGGGGAGCACAGATACGCAGTATTTT. It codes for CASSNTRGSTDTQYF.

CDR3 DNA: TGTGCCAGCAGCCAAGATCCGAGACAGCCCCAGCATTTT. This encodes CASSQDPRQPQHF. The chain joins TRBV4-2 to TRBJ1-5; the D is unclear. V shed 0 bases and J shed 7 bases, with 7 bases lying between them. Germline V gene data show CDR1 as LGHNA and CDR2 as YNFKEQ. CDR3 length: 13 residues.

The chain uses TRBV18 and TRBJ2-1; D not certain. The V gene's germline CDR1 is KGHSH and CDR2 LQKENI. V was cut by 8 bases and J by 4 bases, with 6 bases left in between. CDR3 size: 11 residues. For the CDR3, the DNA is TGTGCCAGCGGGCCGTACAATGAGCAGTTCTTC. Its protein is CASGPYNEQFF.

The chain carries TRBV7-9 and TRBJ2-7, with 9 bases fitting TRBD2. The CDR3 has 13 amino acids. CDR1 is SEHNR, CDR2 FQNEAQ, per germline (reference sequence). V was clipped by 8 bases and J by 5 bases; unmatched bases: 7. The CDR3 bases are TGTGCCAGCGGTCTAGCGGGAAGCAACGAGCAGTACTTC. This sequence encodes CASGLAGSNEQYF.

The chain combines TRBV19 with TRBJ1-1; D possibly corresponds to TRBD1 (5 bases). From germline, CDR1 is LNHDA and CDR2 SQIVND (reference sequence). Trimming removed 7 bases from V and 1 base from J, with 10 bases in between. The length of the CDR3 is 13 residues. The CDR3 reads CASKVTGNTEAFF. CDR3 in DNA: TGTGCCAGTAAGGTCACAGGGAACACTGAAGCTTTCTTT. The entire variable domain, with the rest obtained from reference TRBV19 and TRBJ1-1, is as follows: DGGITQSPKYLFRKEGQNVTLSCEQNLNHDAMYWYRQDPGQGLRLIYYSQIVNDFQKGDIAEGYSVSREKKESFPLTVTSAQKNPTAFYLCASKVTGNTEAFFGQGTRLTVV.

This clone was counted between two and nine times. V is TRBV2 and J is TRBJ2-3; 7 bases are shared with TRBD1. CDR1 and CDR2 (germline): SNHLY, FYNNEI. The J segment lost 3 bases and the V segment lost 4 bases, leaving 7 bases of the junction unmatched. This CDR3 comprises 15 residues. CDR3 loop: CASSADRVETDTQYF. The CDR3 DNA follows: TGTGCCAGCAGTGCCGACAGGGTCGAGACAGATACGCAGTATTTT. The whole variable domain, filled in from reference TRBV2 and TRBJ2-3, reads EPEVTQTPSHQVTQMGQEVILRCVPISNHLYFYWYRQILGQKVEFLVSFYNNEISEKSEIFDDQFSVERPDGSNFTLKIRSTKLEDSAMYFCASSADRVETDTQYFGPGTRLTVL.

The chain combines TRBV5-4 with TRBJ1-2; D gene ambiguous. V was cut by 0 bases and J by 2 bases, with 5 bases left in between. CDR1 is SGHNT and CDR2 is YYREEE in the germline V gene (reference sequence). The CDR3 contains 13 residues. Here the CDR3 reads CASSLDRNYGYTF. Written as DNA, the CDR3 is TGTGCCAGCAGCTTGGACAGAAACTATGGCTACACCTTC.

The V and J genes are TRBV6-6 and TRBJ2-5, with 10 nucleotides matching TRBD1. The CDR3 totals 18 residues. CDR1 MNHNY and CDR2 SVGAGI come from the germline V gene (reference sequence). The trim removed 5 bases at V and 0 bases at J, leaving 12 bases unmatched. The CDR3 sequence: CASSHGQGGSVYQETQYF. CDR3 bases: TGTGCCAGCAGTCATGGACAGGGGGGGTCGGTATACCAAGAGACCCAGTACTTC.

The V gene is TRBV14, the J gene TRBJ2-1; D uncertain. The V gene lost 1 base and the J gene lost 0 bases, with 4 bases spanning the gap. Germline V gene sequence: CDR1 SGHDN, CDR2 FVKESK. The CDR3 runs 14 residues. The CDR3 sequence is CASSQGISYNEQFF. CDR3 DNA: TGTGCCAGCAGCCAAGGTATCTCCTACAATGAGCAGTTCTTC.

The chain has TRBV27 and TRBJ2-2; D possibly corresponds to TRBD1 (5 bases). V dropped 3 bases and J dropped 4 bases, with 30 bases sitting between them. Looked up from germline, CDR1 is MNHEY and CDR2 is SMNVEV (reference sequence). The CDR3 length is 21 residues. Here the CDR3 DNA reads TGTGCCAGCAGTTTCCACGAGTCGCGGCAGGGCCGCGGATTTAGCACCGGGGAGCTGTTTTTT. Translating it yields CASSFHESRQGRGFSTGELFF.

The J gene is TRBJ2-7, the V gene TRBV29-1; 9 bases are a match to TRBD2. The CDR3 is 14 residues long. Per the germline V gene, CDR1 is SQVTM and CDR2 is ANQGSEA. J was trimmed by 0 bases and V by 5 bases; bases with no gene match: 5. CDR3 residues: CSVHSAGGSYEQYF. For the CDR3, the DNA is TGCAGCGTTCATTCAGCGGGAGGCTCCTACGAGCAGTACTTC.

The chain employs TRBV28 and TRBJ2-5; 10 bases agree with TRBD1. Trimming took 2 bases from V and 9 from J; bases not matched to a gene: 9. The CDR3 has 15 residues. CDR1 and CDR2 from the germline V gene are MDHEN and SYDVKM. This CDR3 reads CASSLPDDRGQAQYF. The CDR3 region has the DNA TGTGCCAGCAGTTTACCGGATGACAGGGGGCAGGCCCAGTACTTC.

The table lists this clone with a count of one. J is TRBJ2-3 and V is TRBV28, with 9 positions matching TRBD2. This CDR3 has 17 residues. The ends lost 4 bases at V and 9 bases at J; junction bases unmatched: 17. Germline V CDR1 and CDR2: MDHEN, SYDVKM. The CDR3 sequence: CASSWGRVAGAVGTQYF. The DNA of the CDR3 is TGTGCCAGCAGTTGGGGTAGGGTAGCGGGGGCAGTTGGAACGCAGTATTTT.

The V call is TRBV6-1, the J call TRBJ1-4; D is unresolved. Germline assignment: CDR1 MNHNS and CDR2 SASEGT. This CDR3 spans 18 amino acids. With 3 bases removed from V and 7 bases from J, the gap between germline ends came to 24 bases. DNA of the CDR3: TGTGCCAGCAGTGAGTTTGGGCGTAGGACTGCGATGGTTGAAAAACTGTTTTTT. It is translated as CASSEFGRRTAMVEKLFF.

The rearrangement links TRBV7-9 to TRBJ1-3; no firm D call. The CDR3 spans 15 residues. CDR1 and CDR2 from the germline V gene are SEHNR and FQNEAQ (reference sequence). With 1 base removed from V and 0 bases from J, the gap between germline ends came to 7 bases. In DNA, the CDR3 is TGTGCCAGCAGCTTAGGCAGAAACTCTGGAAACACCATATATTTT. Protein sequence: CASSLGRNSGNTIYF.

This clone was detected only a few times. The chain uses TRBV5-6 and TRBJ2-3; D is undetermined. The germline V gene has CDR1 SGHDT and CDR2 YYEEEE. V was shortened by 4 bases and J by 6 bases, with 15 bases between the two germline ends. The CDR3 has 14 amino acids. CDR3 sequence reads: CASSLAPVPDTQYF. The CDR3 coding sequence is TGTGCCAGCAGCCTCGCGCCGGTGCCCGATACGCAGTATTTT. The entire variable domain, with the rest obtained from reference TRBV5-6 and TRBJ2-3, is as follows: DAGVTQSPTHLIKTRGQQVTLRCSPKSGHDTVSWYQQALGQGPQFIFQYYEEEERQRGNFPDRFSGHQFPNYSSELNVNALLLGDSALYLCASSLAPVPDTQYFGPGTRLTVL.

This chain connects TRBV5-4 to TRBJ1-1, with a possible D match to TRBD1 (5 bases). This CDR3 is built from 15 residues. Trimming stripped 3 bases from V and 3 bases from J, with 15 bases between. Germline assignment: CDR1 SGHNT and CDR2 YYREEE (reference sequence). DNA for the CDR3: TGTGCCAGCAGCTGGGGGGGGACCGTGGACACTGAAGCTTTCTTT. Translated: CASSWGGTVDTEAFF.

This clone was seen once. This chain uses TRBV28 with TRBJ2-3, with 14 positions matching TRBD2. Germline assignment: CDR1 MDHEN and CDR2 SYDVKM. V lost 6 bases, J lost 4 bases, and 9 bases stayed unmatched. This CDR3 contains 17 residues. CDR3 sequence (DNA): TGTGCCAGCAGGAAGGGCAGGGGACTAGCGGGAGCAGATACGCAGTATTTT. Protein sequence: CASRKGRGLAGADTQYF.

The rearrangement links TRBV7-2 to TRBJ2-5; TRBD2 agrees at 14 bases. Germline trimming cut 5 bases from V and 4 bases from J; bases unmatched to any gene: 12. CDR1 SGHTA and CDR2 FQGNSA come from the germline V gene. The CDR3 runs to 18 residues. Here the CDR3 reads CASSALLTSGGGGETQYF. CDR3 DNA sequence: TGTGCCAGCAGCGCCCTCCTGACTAGCGGGGGGGGCGGAGAGACCCAGTACTTC.

This clone was counted between two and nine times. This chain links TRBV7-2 with TRBJ2-5, with TRBD2 matching 9 bases. This CDR3 has 15 amino acids. The germline V gene has CDR1 SGHTA and CDR2 FQGNSA. Trimming at V came to 4 bases and at J to 0 bases, leaving 3 bases not matched to a gene. CDR3 bases: TGTGCCAGCAGCTCAAGCGGGGGGTACCAAGAGACCCAGTACTTC. It codes for CASSSSGGYQETQYF.

The genes are TRBV3-1 (or the pseudogene TRBV3-2) and TRBJ2-4, with 9 bases identical to TRBD2. The CDR3 has 17 amino acids. The V segment lost 0 bases and the J segment 1 base; nucleotides outside the gene matches: 4. Germline CDR1 is LGHDT and CDR2 is YNNKEL (reference sequence). CDR3 protein: CASSQDAAGGAKNIQYF. The CDR3 DNA reads TGTGCCAGCAGCCAAGATGCGGCGGGGGGGGCCAAAAACATTCAGTACTTC.

The CDR3 DNA reads as TGTGCCAGCACCCTAAACAGCGGGAGGGCCGGCACCGGGGAGCTGTTTTTT. Translated, it gives CASTLNSGRAGTGELFF. This rearrangement joins TRBV7-3 to TRBJ2-2; 10 positions agree with TRBD2. Trimming took 7 bases from V and 4 from J; bases not matched to a gene: 12. CDR1 is SGHTA and CDR2 is FQGTGA in the germline V gene. This CDR3 region has 17 residues.

The chain links TRBV6-6 to TRBJ1-2, with a possible D match to TRBD1 (6 bases). Germline CDR1 is MNHNY and CDR2 is SVGAGI (reference sequence). The length of the CDR3 is 14 residues. V was pared by 6 bases and J by 6 bases, with 17 bases between. The CDR3 nucleotides read TGTGCCAGCAGCCTCCCGGGACATATTGATGGCTACACCTTC. It encodes CASSLPGHIDGYTF.